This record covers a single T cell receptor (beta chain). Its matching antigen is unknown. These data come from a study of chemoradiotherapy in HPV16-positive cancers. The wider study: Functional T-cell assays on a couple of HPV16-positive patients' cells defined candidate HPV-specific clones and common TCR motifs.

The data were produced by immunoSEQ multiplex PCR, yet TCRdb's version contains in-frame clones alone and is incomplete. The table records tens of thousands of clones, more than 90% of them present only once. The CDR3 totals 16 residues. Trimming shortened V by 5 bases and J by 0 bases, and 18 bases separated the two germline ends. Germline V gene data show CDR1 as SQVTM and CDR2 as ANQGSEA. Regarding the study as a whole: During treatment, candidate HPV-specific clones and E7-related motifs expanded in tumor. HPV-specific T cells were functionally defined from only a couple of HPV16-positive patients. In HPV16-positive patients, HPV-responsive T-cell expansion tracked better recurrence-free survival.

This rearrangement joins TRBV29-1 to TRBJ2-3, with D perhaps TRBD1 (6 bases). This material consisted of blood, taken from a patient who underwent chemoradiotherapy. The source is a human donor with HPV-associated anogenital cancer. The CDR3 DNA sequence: TGCAGCGTTCAGATTTATGGGACATATAGCACAGATACGCAGTATTTT. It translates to CSVQIYGTYSTDTQYF.